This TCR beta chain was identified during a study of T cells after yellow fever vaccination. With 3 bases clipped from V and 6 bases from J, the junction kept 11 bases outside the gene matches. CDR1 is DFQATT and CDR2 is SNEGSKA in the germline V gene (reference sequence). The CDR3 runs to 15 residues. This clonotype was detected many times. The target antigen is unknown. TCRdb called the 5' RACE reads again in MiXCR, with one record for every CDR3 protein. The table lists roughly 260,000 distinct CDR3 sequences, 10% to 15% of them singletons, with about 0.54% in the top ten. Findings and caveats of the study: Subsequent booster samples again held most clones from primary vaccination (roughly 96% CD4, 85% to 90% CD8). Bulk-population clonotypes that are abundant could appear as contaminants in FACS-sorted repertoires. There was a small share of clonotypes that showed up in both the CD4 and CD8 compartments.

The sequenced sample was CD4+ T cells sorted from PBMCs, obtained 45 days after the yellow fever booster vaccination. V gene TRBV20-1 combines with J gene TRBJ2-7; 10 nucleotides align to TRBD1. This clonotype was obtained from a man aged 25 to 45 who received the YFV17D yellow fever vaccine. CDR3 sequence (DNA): TGCAGTGCTAGGCGTCCGAGGACAGGGGGTGTCGAGCAGTACTTC. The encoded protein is CSARRPRTGGVEQYF.